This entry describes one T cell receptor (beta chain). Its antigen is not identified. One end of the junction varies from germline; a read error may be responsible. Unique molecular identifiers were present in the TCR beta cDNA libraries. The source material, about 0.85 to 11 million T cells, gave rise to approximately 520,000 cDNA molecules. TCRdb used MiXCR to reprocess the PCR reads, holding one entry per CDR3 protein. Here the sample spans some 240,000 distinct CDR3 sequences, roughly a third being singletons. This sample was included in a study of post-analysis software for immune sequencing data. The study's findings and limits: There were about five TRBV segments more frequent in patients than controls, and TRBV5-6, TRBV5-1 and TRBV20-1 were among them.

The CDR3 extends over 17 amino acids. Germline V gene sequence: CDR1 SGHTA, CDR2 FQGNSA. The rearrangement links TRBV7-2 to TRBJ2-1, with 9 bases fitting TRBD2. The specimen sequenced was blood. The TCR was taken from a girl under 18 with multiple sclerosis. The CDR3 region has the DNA TGTGCCAGCAGCTCAGGAGGGGGAGCGGGGGGCTACAATGAGCGGTTCTTC. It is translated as CASSSGGGAGGYNERFF.